The clone carrying this T cell receptor (beta chain) was found a few times. The sample belongs to a study of blood T cells in healthy people across ages. A second PCR, run for about 7 to 11 cycles, used a sample-barcoded 5' primer plus a J-beta primer mix. Each CDR3 protein gets one entry after TCRdb re-called the 5' RACE reads with MiXCR. This sample has hundreds of thousands of distinct CDR3 sequences, with approximately 40% found just once. CDR3 length: 15 residues. V gave up 0 bases and J gave up 0 bases, with 12 bases separating them. CDR1 is DFQATT, CDR2 SNEGSKA, per germline (reference sequence).

The TCR sequence derives from a man older than 75 in good health. The V call is TRBV20-1, the J call TRBJ2-7, with a weak D call TRBD1 (6 bases). Specimen: blood. DNA for the CDR3: TGCAGTGCTAGAGATGCCGGACAGCCCTCCTACGAGCAGTACTTC. This translates into CSARDAGQPSYEQYF.